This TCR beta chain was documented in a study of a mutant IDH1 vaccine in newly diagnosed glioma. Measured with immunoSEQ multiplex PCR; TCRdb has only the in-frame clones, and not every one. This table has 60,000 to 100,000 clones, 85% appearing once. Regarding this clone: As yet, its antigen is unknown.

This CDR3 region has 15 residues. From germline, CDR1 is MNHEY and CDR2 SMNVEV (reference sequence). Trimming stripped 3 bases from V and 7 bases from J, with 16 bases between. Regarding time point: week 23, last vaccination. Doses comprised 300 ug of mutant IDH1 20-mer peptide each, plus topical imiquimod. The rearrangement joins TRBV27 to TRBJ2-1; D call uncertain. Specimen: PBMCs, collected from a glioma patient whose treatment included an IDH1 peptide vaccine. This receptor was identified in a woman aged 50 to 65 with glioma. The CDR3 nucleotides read TGTGCCAGCAGTTTTGGGCAGGAACACGGTAATGAGCAGTTCTTC. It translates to CASSFGQEHGNEQFF.